These T cell receptor beta chains were read from a single sample in a study of blood T cell repertoires in COVID-19. The repertoire was sequenced with immunoSEQ multiplex PCR; TCRdb's copy has only in-frame clones and lacks some. The sample includes about 130,000 clones, approximately 79% seen only once; the top ten take about 2.6%. Material for sequencing was PBMCs or T cells enriched from blood (not recorded which). All receptors derive from a middle-aged man with acute COVID-19. The CDR3 runs from the conserved cysteine through the conserved F or W. D genes are given only for firm matches. Not all rows give a size; the values are once, few, many and, for expanded clones, a class.

cdr3_length,v_call,j_call,d_call,clone_size,cdr3_aa,cdr3_nt
16,TRBV19,TRBJ1-2,TRBD1,once,CASSIDNRGPGYGYTF,TGTGCCAGTAGTATAGACAACAGGGGACCGGGGTATGGCTACACCTTC
13,TRBV12-3/TRBV12-4,TRBJ2-7,.,.,CASSPHRSREQYF,TGTGCCAGCAGCCCACACAGATCCCGCGAGCAGTACTTC
16,TRBV18,TRBJ2-7,TRBD1,.,CASSPQGGDSRYEQYF,TGTGCCAGCTCACCCCAGGGTGGGGACAGTAGGTACGAGCAGTACTTC
13,TRBV19,TRBJ1-4,.,once,CASSINREEKLFF,TGTGCCAGTAGTATTAACAGGGAAGAAAAACTGTTTTTT
15,TRBV5-3,TRBJ2-7,TRBD2,.,CARSVRGREGYEQYF,TGTGCCAGAAGCGTCCGGGGGCGGGAGGGCTACGAGCAGTACTTC
13,TRBV3-1/TRBV3-2,TRBJ1-2,TRBD1,.,CASSHDRGYGYTF,TGTGCCAGCAGTCATGACAGGGGCTATGGCTACACCTTC
17,TRBV3-1/TRBV3-2,TRBJ2-2,.,.,CASSQDWGLERAGELFF,TGTGCCAGCAGCCAAGACTGGGGCCTCGAAAGGGCCGGGGAGCTGTTTTTT
17,TRBV15,TRBJ1-1,TRBD1,.,CATSRPSSGQANTEAFF,TGTGCCACCAGCAGACCCTCATCGGGACAGGCGAACACTGAAGCTTTCTTT
16,TRBV5-1,TRBJ2-3,.,.,CASSPLGGVGTDTQYF,TGCGCCAGCAGCCCTCTGGGCGGGGTTGGCACAGATACGCAGTATTTT
14,TRBV7-8,TRBJ1-3,.,.,CASGRTGPENTIYF,TGTGCCAGCGGACGAACAGGACCAGAAAACACCATATATTTT
18,TRBV11-2,TRBJ2-7,TRBD2,.,CASSPIGRLSGNKYEQYF,TGTGCCAGCAGCCCAATAGGCAGGCTTAGCGGGAATAAGTACGAGCAGTACTTC
15,TRBV19,TRBJ2-7,TRBD1,.,CASSIGGQGTYEQYF,TGTGCCAGTAGTATAGGTGGACAGGGAACCTACGAGCAGTACTTC
14,TRBV30,TRBJ1-4,TRBD1,few,CAWSSGTGNEKLFF,TGTGCCTGGAGTTCCGGGACAGGGAATGAAAAACTGTTTTTT
16,TRBV4-2,TRBJ2-3,TRBD2,.,CASSQAGGPGTDTQYF,TGTGCCAGCAGCCAAGCGGGAGGGCCGGGAACAGATACGCAGTATTTT
18,TRBV27,TRBJ1-5,TRBD1,few,CASKDGQGGSLGNQPQHF,TGTGCCAGCAAGGATGGACAGGGGGGATCGCTTGGGAATCAGCCCCAGCATTTT
15,TRBV7-8,TRBJ1-2,.,.,CASSPPVGSPSGYTF,TGTGCCAGCAGCCCGCCGGTGGGCAGCCCAAGCGGCTACACCTTC
14,TRBV28,TRBJ1-3,TRBD1,.,CAIEGAASGNTIYF,TGTGCCATCGAGGGGGCAGCATCTGGAAACACCATATATTTT
13,TRBV19,TRBJ1-2,.,.,CASTHLDTYGYTF,TGTGCCAGTACCCATCTCGACACCTATGGCTACACCTTC
15,TRBV28,TRBJ2-1,TRBD2,.,CASREGLAGVEEQFF,TGTGCCAGCAGAGAAGGACTAGCGGGAGTAGAGGAGCAGTTCTTC
13,TRBV6-5,TRBJ1-2,TRBD1,.,CASCPRGRGGYTF,TGTGCCTCCTGTCCTAGGGGGCGCGGTGGCTACACCTTC
15,TRBV2,TRBJ1-2,TRBD1,.,CASSEAGTGNGGYTF,TGTGCCAGCAGTGAAGCCGGGACAGGGAACGGTGGCTACACCTTC
13,TRBV18,TRBJ2-2,.,.,CASSLPNTGELFF,TGTGCCAGCTCACTTCCTAACACCGGGGAGCTGTTTTTT
12,TRBV5-8,TRBJ1-1,.,.,CASSLDAGTTFF,TGTGCCAGCAGCTTGGATGCAGGGACAACTTTCTTT
12,TRBV11-3,TRBJ2-2,.,.,CASSLAAGELFF,TGTGCCAGCAGCTTAGCGGCCGGGGAGCTGTTTTTT
14,TRBV10-3,TRBJ1-1,TRBD1,.,CAISERTGNTEAFF,TGTGCCATCAGTGAGAGGACAGGGAACACTGAAGCTTTCTTT
16,TRBV10-2,TRBJ2-3,TRBD2,.,CASSRTSGLSTDTQYF,TGCGCCAGCAGTCGAACTAGCGGGCTTAGCACAGATACGCAGTATTTT
14,TRBV30,TRBJ2-7,.,.,CAWSSTGIIYEQYF,TGTGCCTGGAGTTCGACAGGTATAATCTACGAGCAGTACTTC
16,TRBV9,TRBJ1-2,.,.,CASSVGAGSLGAGYTF,TGTGCCAGCAGCGTAGGGGCAGGTAGTCTGGGGGCTGGCTACACCTTC
14,TRBV9,TRBJ2-2,TRBD1,.,CARSRDRHTGELFF,TGTGCCAGATCCCGGGACAGGCACACCGGGGAGCTGTTTTTT
15,TRBV9,TRBJ2-2,.,.,CASSFRDTRTGELFF,TGTGCCAGCAGCTTCCGGGACACCCGCACCGGGGAGCTGTTTTTT
16,TRBV11-2,TRBJ2-5,TRBD2,once,CASSSMGLVNQETQYF,TGTGCCAGCAGCTCCATGGGACTAGTGAACCAAGAGACCCAGTACTTC
13,TRBV5-4,TRBJ1-4,TRBD1,.,CASSSGQTEKLFF,TGTGCCAGCAGCTCGGGACAGACAGAAAAACTGTTTTTT
16,TRBV7-9,TRBJ1-4,.,once,CASSLGQVTTNEKLFF,TGTGCCAGCAGCTTAGGACAGGTCACAACTAATGAAAAACTGTTTTTT
13,TRBV10-1,TRBJ2-7,TRBD1,.,CASHRGVTHEQYF,TGCGCCAGTCACAGGGGAGTAACCCACGAGCAGTACTTC
18,TRBV3-1/TRBV3-2,TRBJ1-3,.,.,CASSQEGYGYGLGNTIYF,TGTGCCAGCAGCCAAGAAGGATACGGGTACGGACTTGGAAACACCATATATTTT
13,TRBV12-3/TRBV12-4,TRBJ1-3,.,few,CASSYSSGNTIYF,TGTGCCAGCAGTTACAGCTCTGGAAACACCATATATTTT
14,TRBV28,TRBJ2-3,TRBD2,.,CASRRGGRTDTQYF,TGTGCCAGCCGGCGGGGCGGGAGGACAGATACGCAGTATTTT
16,TRBV7-2,TRBJ2-1,TRBD2,.,CASSLDGEGAIREQFF,TGTGCCAGCAGCTTAGACGGGGAGGGCGCGATCCGTGAGCAGTTCTTC
14,TRBV6-5,TRBJ2-5,.,once,CASSRGIATETQYF,TGTGCCAGCAGCCGGGGAATAGCAACGGAGACCCAGTACTTC
14,TRBV6-5,TRBJ2-7,TRBD2,.,CASSYERTSNEQYF,TGTGCCAGCAGTTACGAAAGGACTAGCAACGAGCAGTACTTC